The rows below give T cell receptor beta chains drawn from one sample of a study of shared clonotypes between healthy human individuals. The data were produced by immunoSEQ multiplex PCR, yet TCRdb's version contains in-frame clones alone and is incomplete. The sample has 400,000 to 600,000 clones; roughly 95% are singletons. Sequenced input: naive CD4+ T cells sorted from blood. Receptors were obtained from a woman in her twenties or thirties in good health. CDR3s include the opening cysteine and the closing phenylalanine or tryptophan. A D gene is named only where the DNA matches it firmly. A row's size may be missing; if present it is once, few, many or a size class.

v_gene: TRBV6-4
d_gene: NA
j_gene: TRBJ2-3
abundance: NA
CDR3nt: TGTGCCAGCAGTTCGGACTTTTCAGATACGCAGTATTTT
CDR3aa: CASSSDFSDTQYF

v_gene: TRBV18
d_gene: TRBD2
j_gene: TRBJ2-7
abundance: NA
CDR3nt: TGTGCCAGCTCACCCCCCCCACAGCGGGAGGGCTACGAGCAGTACTTC
CDR3aa: CASSPPPQREGYEQYF

v_gene: TRBV28
d_gene: NA
j_gene: TRBJ2-7
abundance: NA
CDR3nt: TGTGCCAGCAGTTCGGGGAGGCGGGATCACTCCTACGAGCAGTACTTC
CDR3aa: CASSSGRRDHSYEQYF

v_gene: TRBV11-2
d_gene: NA
j_gene: TRBJ2-7
abundance: once
CDR3nt: TGTGCCAGCAGCTTAGTTGCGGAGAGCTCCTACGAGCAGTACTTC
CDR3aa: CASSLVAESSYEQYF

v_gene: TRBV5-6
d_gene: TRBD2
j_gene: TRBJ2-7
abundance: NA
CDR3nt: TGTGCCAGCAGCAGTAGCGGGAGCTCCTACGAGCAGTACTTC
CDR3aa: CASSSSGSSYEQYF

v_gene: TRBV19
d_gene: NA
j_gene: TRBJ1-2
abundance: NA
CDR3nt: TGTGCCAGTAGCGGTCCCTCAGGGGCAACCCATGGCTACACCTTC
CDR3aa: CASSGPSGATHGYTF

v_gene: TRBV10-2
d_gene: NA
j_gene: TRBJ1-1
abundance: NA
CDR3nt: TGCGCCAGCAGTGAAATCGCGTCTGCAGGAATAATCACTGAAGCTTTCTTT
CDR3aa: CASSEIASAGIITEAFF

v_gene: TRBV27
d_gene: NA
j_gene: TRBJ2-7
abundance: NA
CDR3nt: TGTGCCAGCAGTTCCTCAGGGGCGCCTCAGGGCGAGCAGTACTTC
CDR3aa: CASSSSGAPQGEQYF

v_gene: TRBV28
d_gene: TRBD1
j_gene: TRBJ1-6
abundance: NA
CDR3nt: TGTGCCAGCAGTGCCACAAGACAGGGGGCCGGTTCACCCCTCCACTTT
CDR3aa: CASSATRQGAGSPLHF

v_gene: TRBV28
d_gene: TRBD1
j_gene: TRBJ1-4
abundance: few
CDR3nt: TGTGCCAGCAGCAGGACAGGGATCGGACAAAAACTGTTTTTT
CDR3aa: CASSRTGIGQKLFF

v_gene: TRBV19
d_gene: NA
j_gene: TRBJ1-2
abundance: NA
CDR3nt: TGTGCCGGGATGACAGGTCTCTATGGCTACACCTTC
CDR3aa: CAGMTGLYGYTF

v_gene: TRBV28
d_gene: NA
j_gene: TRBJ1-5
abundance: few
CDR3nt: TGTGCCAGCAGTTTCGTTGGGCCCCAGCATTTT
CDR3aa: CASSFVGPQHF

v_gene: TRBV5-4
d_gene: TRBD2
j_gene: TRBJ2-3
abundance: NA
CDR3nt: TGTGCCAGCACCAAAGGGGAGGGCCAGGGCACAGATACGCAGTATTTT
CDR3aa: CASTKGEGQGTDTQYF

v_gene: TRBV2
d_gene: NA
j_gene: TRBJ2-3
abundance: NA
CDR3nt: TGTGCCAGCAGTGAAGCGCTCAGGGGGGTTTCGAGTTATACGCAGTATTTT
CDR3aa: CASSEALRGVSSYTQYF

v_gene: TRBV19
d_gene: NA
j_gene: TRBJ2-7
abundance: NA
CDR3nt: TGTGCCAGTAGCCAAGATCGCTTACGTGCTGAGCAGTACTTC
CDR3aa: CASSQDRLRAEQYF

v_gene: TRBV27
d_gene: NA
j_gene: TRBJ1-3
abundance: NA
CDR3nt: TGTGCCAGCAGCCTGAATGGGGGAAACACCATATATTTT
CDR3aa: CASSLNGGNTIYF

v_gene: TRBV27
d_gene: TRBD1
j_gene: TRBJ2-7
abundance: NA
CDR3nt: TGTGCCAGCAGTTTAGGCCGGGACAGCGAGCAGTACTTC
CDR3aa: CASSLGRDSEQYF

v_gene: TRBV18
d_gene: TRBD2
j_gene: TRBJ2-2
abundance: NA
CDR3nt: TGTGCCAGCTCACCAGGACTAGCGGGGCGCGGAAAAGGGCCCGGGGAGCTGTTTTTT
CDR3aa: CASSPGLAGRGKGPGELFF

v_gene: TRBV10-3
d_gene: TRBD1
j_gene: TRBJ2-7
abundance: NA
CDR3nt: TGTGCCATCAGTGGGACCGGGACAGGGGCCTCCTACGAGCAGTACTTC
CDR3aa: CAISGTGTGASYEQYF

v_gene: TRBV18
d_gene: TRBD1
j_gene: TRBJ2-7
abundance: NA
CDR3nt: TGTGCCAGCTCACCCGGCCGGGACAGACCCTACGAGCAGTACTTC
CDR3aa: CASSPGRDRPYEQYF

v_gene: TRBV13
d_gene: TRBD1
j_gene: TRBJ1-1
abundance: NA
CDR3nt: TGTGCCAGCAGCTTAGGCCCGGACAGGGTTAGGGAAGCTTTCTTT
CDR3aa: CASSLGPDRVREAFF

v_gene: TRBV28
d_gene: NA
j_gene: TRBJ1-1
abundance: NA
CDR3nt: TGTGCCAGCGATACAGGGCTGAACACTGAAGCTTTCTTT
CDR3aa: CASDTGLNTEAFF

v_gene: TRBV5-4
d_gene: TRBD1
j_gene: TRBJ2-7
abundance: NA
CDR3nt: TGTGCCAGCAGCATCACAGGGGGCCCCCGCGAGCAGTACTTC
CDR3aa: CASSITGGPREQYF

v_gene: TRBV28
d_gene: TRBD1
j_gene: TRBJ2-7
abundance: NA
CDR3nt: TGTGCCAGCAGTTCTCCGGGACAGGGGCGATGGGAGCAGTACTTC
CDR3aa: CASSSPGQGRWEQYF

v_gene: TRBV28
d_gene: NA
j_gene: TRBJ1-1
abundance: few
CDR3nt: TGTGCCAGCAGTCTACAGAACACTGAAGCTTTCTTT
CDR3aa: CASSLQNTEAFF

v_gene: TRBV7-6
d_gene: TRBD2
j_gene: TRBJ2-2
abundance: NA
CDR3nt: TGTGCCAGCAGCTTAGCGGGAGGGATCACCGGGGAGCTGTTTTTT
CDR3aa: CASSLAGGITGELFF

v_gene: TRBV28
d_gene: NA
j_gene: TRBJ1-3
abundance: NA
CDR3nt: TGTGCCAGCAGTTTAGGGGGGGCTTCTGGAAACACCATATATTTT
CDR3aa: CASSLGGASGNTIYF

v_gene: TRBV18
d_gene: NA
j_gene: TRBJ2-5
abundance: NA
CDR3nt: TGTGCCAGCTCACATCCAGCGTTCCAAGAGACCCAGTACTTC
CDR3aa: CASSHPAFQETQYF

v_gene: TRBV27
d_gene: TRBD1
j_gene: TRBJ1-2
abundance: NA
CDR3nt: TGTGCCAGCAGAGAGAGAGGGACAGGCTATGGCTACACCTTC
CDR3aa: CASRERGTGYGYTF

v_gene: TRBV2
d_gene: NA
j_gene: TRBJ1-5
abundance: NA
CDR3nt: TGTGCCAGCAGTGAAATGCAGCCCGACGGTATTCAGCCCCAGCATTTT
CDR3aa: CASSEMQPDGIQPQHF

v_gene: TRBV6-4
d_gene: NA
j_gene: TRBJ1-3
abundance: NA
CDR3nt: TGTGCCAGCATCGGGGGGAGGGGAGCTGGAAACACCATATATTTT
CDR3aa: CASIGGRGAGNTIYF

v_gene: TRBV28
d_gene: NA
j_gene: TRBJ2-1
abundance: NA
CDR3nt: TGTGCCAGCACTGAGAGCCAAGGGGAGCAGTTCTTC
CDR3aa: CASTESQGEQFF

v_gene: TRBV19
d_gene: NA
j_gene: TRBJ1-1
abundance: few
CDR3nt: TGTGCCAGTAGTATTATGGAGTGGGGAAGGGCTTTCTTT
CDR3aa: CASSIMEWGRAFF

v_gene: TRBV19
d_gene: TRBD2
j_gene: TRBJ2-7
abundance: few
CDR3nt: TGTGCCAGTAGTACCCGGACTAGCAACGAGCAGTACTTC
CDR3aa: CASSTRTSNEQYF

v_gene: TRBV30
d_gene: NA
j_gene: TRBJ1-2
abundance: NA
CDR3nt: TGTGCCTGGAGGAGCCGGGGGCGAAGTGGCTACACCTTC
CDR3aa: CAWRSRGRSGYTF

v_gene: TRBV10-2
d_gene: TRBD2
j_gene: TRBJ2-7
abundance: once
CDR3nt: TGCGCCAGCAGTGAGCCCTACCTAGCGGGAGGTTCCTACGAGCAGTACTTC
CDR3aa: CASSEPYLAGGSYEQYF

v_gene: TRBV4-1
d_gene: NA
j_gene: TRBJ1-5
abundance: NA
CDR3nt: TGCGCCAGCAGCCAAGCCCTTTATAGCAATCAGCCCCAGCATTTT
CDR3aa: CASSQALYSNQPQHF

v_gene: TRBV7-9
d_gene: NA
j_gene: TRBJ1-1
abundance: NA
CDR3nt: TGTGCCAGCAGATTGGGGGGAGCCGGTGAAGCTTTCTTT
CDR3aa: CASRLGGAGEAFF

v_gene: TRBV4-1
d_gene: NA
j_gene: TRBJ2-2
abundance: once
CDR3nt: TGCGCCAGCCGCGTGCATAGTGTATCACCGGGGGAGCTGTTTTTT
CDR3aa: CASRVHSVSPGELFF

v_gene: TRBV2
d_gene: NA
j_gene: TRBJ2-4
abundance: NA
CDR3nt: TGTGCCAGCAGTCTTAGAGCCAAAAACATTCAGTACTTC
CDR3aa: CASSLRAKNIQYF

v_gene: TRBV11-2
d_gene: NA
j_gene: TRBJ2-5
abundance: NA
CDR3nt: TGTGCCAGCAGCTTCCAGGGAGTAGAGACCCAGTACTTC
CDR3aa: CASSFQGVETQYF

v_gene: TRBV28
d_gene: TRBD1
j_gene: TRBJ2-7
abundance: NA
CDR3nt: TGTGCCAGCACCCCGGGACAGGGGACCTACGAGCAGTACTTC
CDR3aa: CASTPGQGTYEQYF

v_gene: TRBV7-2
d_gene: NA
j_gene: TRBJ2-7
abundance: NA
CDR3nt: TGTGCCAGCAGCTTTTTCTGGAGTAGCGGATCTTACGAGCAGTACTTC
CDR3aa: CASSFFWSSGSYEQYF

v_gene: TRBV6-6
d_gene: NA
j_gene: TRBJ2-3
abundance: NA
CDR3nt: TGTGCCTTAGGGGGGACAGATACGCAGTATTTT
CDR3aa: CALGGTDTQYF

v_gene: TRBV5-4
d_gene: TRBD2
j_gene: TRBJ2-1
abundance: NA
CDR3nt: TGTGCCAGCAGCTTACTAGCGGGAGGTTTGAATGAGCAGTTCTTC
CDR3aa: CASSLLAGGLNEQFF

v_gene: TRBV10-3
d_gene: NA
j_gene: TRBJ2-3
abundance: NA
CDR3nt: TGTGCCATCAGCTACACAGATACGCAGTATTTT
CDR3aa: CAISYTDTQYF

v_gene: TRBV5-1
d_gene: TRBD1
j_gene: TRBJ2-7
abundance: NA
CDR3nt: TGCGCCAGCAGCTTGGGTGTCGGACAGGGGGCTGACGAGCAGTACTTC
CDR3aa: CASSLGVGQGADEQYF

v_gene: TRBV30
d_gene: NA
j_gene: TRBJ2-3
abundance: NA
CDR3nt: TGTGCCTGGAGCGCTGGGGAAGATACGCAGTATTTT
CDR3aa: CAWSAGEDTQYF

v_gene: TRBV7-6
d_gene: NA
j_gene: TRBJ2-1
abundance: NA
CDR3nt: TGTGCCAGCAGCCCCCAACCAACGGGGGCAGCGGAGCAGTTCTTC
CDR3aa: CASSPQPTGAAEQFF

v_gene: TRBV5-4
d_gene: TRBD2
j_gene: TRBJ2-1
abundance: once
CDR3nt: TGTGCCAGCAGTCCCAGCGGGAGTGGTTACAATGAGCAGTTCTTC
CDR3aa: CASSPSGSGYNEQFF

v_gene: TRBV27
d_gene: NA
j_gene: TRBJ2-3
abundance: once
CDR3nt: TGTGCCAGCAGTGCTCAGAATCCGTACTATTGGACAGATACGCAGTATTTT
CDR3aa: CASSAQNPYYWTDTQYF

v_gene: TRBV14
d_gene: NA
j_gene: TRBJ2-1
abundance: NA
CDR3nt: TGTGCCAGCAGCCCCAACGTGGGGGTACCATTTTACAATGAGCAGTTCTTC
CDR3aa: CASSPNVGVPFYNEQFF

v_gene: TRBV5-1
d_gene: TRBD1
j_gene: TRBJ2-2
abundance: once
CDR3nt: TGCGCCAGCAGCCTATCTGGGACAGGGAGTGAAACCGGGGAGCTGTTTTTT
CDR3aa: CASSLSGTGSETGELFF

v_gene: TRBV4-1
d_gene: NA
j_gene: TRBJ2-7
abundance: NA
CDR3nt: TGCGCCAGCAGCCAAGTTAAGGGTGGCAGGCGCTACGAGCAGTACTTC
CDR3aa: CASSQVKGGRRYEQYF

v_gene: TRBV9
d_gene: TRBD1
j_gene: TRBJ1-2
abundance: few
CDR3nt: TGTGCCAGCAGCTTCAGACAGGGGGGAGGCTACACCTTC
CDR3aa: CASSFRQGGGYTF

v_gene: TRBV2
d_gene: NA
j_gene: TRBJ1-5
abundance: NA
CDR3nt: TGTGCCAGCAGCGGAGGCTCGGAATCCCAGCATTTT
CDR3aa: CASSGGSESQHF

v_gene: TRBV5-1
d_gene: NA
j_gene: TRBJ1-1
abundance: NA
CDR3nt: TGCGCCAGCAGGAAGGGGTACACTGAAGCTTTCTTT
CDR3aa: CASRKGYTEAFF

v_gene: TRBV5-5
d_gene: NA
j_gene: TRBJ2-2
abundance: NA
CDR3nt: TGTGCCAGCAGCTCTAGTTGGGAGCTGTTTTTT
CDR3aa: CASSSSWELFF

v_gene: TRBV6-1
d_gene: NA
j_gene: TRBJ2-5
abundance: NA
CDR3nt: TGTGCCAGCACCCAAAGCAGCAAGACCCAGTACTTC
CDR3aa: CASTQSSKTQYF